The next 6 T cell receptor beta chains were all read from a single sample in a study of patients and donors after allogeneic stem cell transplantation. Using its own MiXCR run on the RT-PCR reads, TCRdb lists one record per CDR3 protein. In the table there are around 150,000 distinct CDR3 sequences, roughly two fifths of which are singletons. Sequencing input: blood, either unsorted or a sorted T cell fraction (not recorded which). The receptors were gathered from a human donor who was either an allogeneic HSCT recipient or a stem cell or donor lymphocyte infusion donor (not recorded which). It is not recorded whose cells these are; they may come from a transplant donor.

The chain is built from TRBV28 and TRBJ2-2, with a tentative D call TRBD1 (6 bases). The V end lost 5 bases, the J end lost 11 bases, and 12 bases lay between the germline ends. Germline CDR1 is MDHEN and CDR2 is SYDVKM. The CDR3 runs 12 residues. CDR3 loop: CASSLRTDELFF. CDR3 sequence (DNA): TGTGCCAGCAGTCTCAGGACAGATGAGCTGTTTTTT.

The chain combines TRBV12-3 or TRBV12-4 with TRBJ1-2; D is undetermined. The CDR3 loop spans 12 amino acids. V lost 2 bases and J lost 7, with 8 bases in between. CDR3 protein: CASSLFEGGYTF. CDR3 nucleotides: TGTGCCAGCAGTTTATTCGAAGGTGGCTACACCTTC.

V is TRBV11-2 and J is TRBJ2-2; D remains unclear. Per germline, CDR1 SGHAT and CDR2 FQNNGV. There are 18 residues in the CDR3. With 5 bases removed from V and 6 bases from J, the gap between germline ends came to 25 bases. The CDR3: CASSHPPDGWKVAGELFF. In nucleotides, the CDR3 is TGTGCCAGCAGCCATCCCCCGGACGGGTGGAAGGTCGCCGGGGAGCTGTTTTTT.

This rearrangement joins TRBV12-3 or TRBV12-4 to TRBJ2-1; no clear D gene. V gave up 6 bases and J gave up 8 bases, with 8 bases separating them. This CDR3 comprises 11 residues. CDR3 nucleotide sequence: TGTGCCAGCAGCCACGTGGATGAGCAGTTCTTC. It specifies CASSHVDEQFF.

This chain connects TRBV27 to TRBJ1-2, with D uncertain. The CDR3 runs to 15 residues. Trimming removed 6 bases from V and 4 bases from J, with 18 bases in between. CDR1 is MNHEY and CDR2 is SMNVEV in the germline V gene (reference sequence). CDR3 bases: TGTGCCAGCAGAACCCAAGGACGGACGTTCTATGGCTACACCTTC. The encoded protein is CASRTQGRTFYGYTF.

The chain uses TRBV5-6 and TRBJ2-3; 10 positions match TRBD2. The CDR3 length is 16 residues. Germline CDR1 SGHDT, CDR2 YYEEEE. With V trimmed by 0 bases and J by 6 bases, 7 bases remained unmatched. CDR3 in DNA: TGTGCCAGCAGCTTGGCCCAGCGGGGGGGAAGGGATACGCAGTATTTT. This codes for CASSLAQRGGRDTQYF.